This T cell receptor (beta chain) stems from a study of patients with pleural tuberculosis (dated by TCRdb to 2013 to 2016). Regarding this clonotype: The specificity of this receptor is unknown. It has no much larger one-base neighbor in the sample; base qualities were not kept.

Trimming costs V 0 bases and J 7 bases, and their ends lie 10 bases apart. The CDR3, cysteine through phenylalanine, is 13 amino acids long. The retained sequence is limited to the CDR3, 39 bases, with the frame set at the first base. The germline V gene yields SGHDT for CDR1 and YYEEEE for CDR2. The data were produced on an Illumina Genome Analyzer IIx. The raw public data were reprocessed by TCRdb itself: fastp quality trimming at Q25, MiXCR clonotype calling, in-frame beta chains only. All rows with the same CDR3 protein become a single entry with the most common DNA and genes. The sample table contains around 50,000 distinct CDR3 sequences; only one count was recorded for 6% to 8% of them. Of the sample, 15% to 20% is held by the ten largest clones.

The V gene is TRBV5-6 and the J gene is TRBJ1-2; the D gene is unclear. This sequence was found in a human donor with pleural tuberculosis. The DNA sequence reads TGTGCCAGCAGCTTGGGAGGGCTGAGTGGCTACACCTTC. This codes for CASSLGGLSGYTF.